This T cell receptor (beta chain) was documented in a study of T-cell reconstitution after alpha-beta-depleted transplantation in children. Study-level findings and limits: It was surviving recipient T cells and thymic progenitors that gave some patients high TCRbeta diversity at day 60. Two months or so post-transplant, alpha-beta T cells reportedly derived from several hundred expanded graft clones. One year after transplant, T-cell counts and diversity came mostly from newly produced T cells.

V was clipped by 4 bases and J by 1 base; unmatched bases: 4. The CDR3 is 15 amino acids. CDR1 is SQVTM and CDR2 is ANQGSEA in the germline V gene. This clonotype was seen repeatedly, ten times or more. The antigen remains unidentified. Construction of the TCRbeta library involved unique molecular identifiers. TCRdb processed the PCR reads anew with MiXCR; each CDR3 protein has one entry. The sample holds hundreds of thousands of distinct CDR3 sequences; roughly 25% are singletons and the top ten take 2.6%. The TCR originated in a girl aged 2 to 10 with Fanconi anemia, due to receive a stem cell transplant. J is TRBJ2-2 and V is TRBV29-1; 9 positions agree with TRBD1. The specimen comprised PBMCs, sampled before TCRalphabeta/CD19-depleted stem cell transplant. The CDR3 here is CSVGWGQGNTGELFF. CDR3 nucleotide sequence: TGCAGCGTTGGGTGGGGACAGGGGAACACCGGGGAGCTGTTTTTT.